This TCR beta chain was identified during a study of STAT3 mutations in large granular lymphocyte leukemia. Background on the study: Immunosuppressive therapy was given to more than half of T-LGLL patients.

The data were produced by immunoSEQ multiplex PCR, yet TCRdb's version contains in-frame clones alone and is incomplete. The top ten hold around 0.39% of the sample, which has about 42,000 clones, about 81% seen once. Whole-study results and caveats: In T-cell large granular lymphocyte leukemia, about half of patients showed multiple immunodominant subclonotypes.

Germline CDR1 and CDR2: SGHRS and YFSETQ. The CDR3 runs to 14 residues. Deletions cut 0 bases from V and 0 bases from J, with 5 bases between. With respect to this clone: The antigen is undetermined.

The sequenced sample was PBMCs. This sequence originates from a human donor with T large granular lymphocyte leukemia. Some clones in this sample may be carry-over from other donors' samples. The chain employs TRBV5-1 and TRBJ2-3; no definite D call. CDR3 in DNA: TGCGCCAGCAGCTTGGGCCCTAGCACAGATACGCAGTATTTT. Translating gives CASSLGPSTDTQYF.